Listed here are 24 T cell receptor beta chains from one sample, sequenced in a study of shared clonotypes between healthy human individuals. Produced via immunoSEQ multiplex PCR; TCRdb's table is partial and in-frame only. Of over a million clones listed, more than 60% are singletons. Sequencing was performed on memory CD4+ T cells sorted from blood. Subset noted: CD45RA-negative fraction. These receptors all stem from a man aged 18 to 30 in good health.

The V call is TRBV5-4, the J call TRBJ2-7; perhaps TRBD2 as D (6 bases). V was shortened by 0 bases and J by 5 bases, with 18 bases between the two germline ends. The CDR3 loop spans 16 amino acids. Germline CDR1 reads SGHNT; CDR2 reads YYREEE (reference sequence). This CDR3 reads CASSLAGGTGTHEQYF. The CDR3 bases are TGTGCCAGCAGCTTGGCCGGAGGGACTGGTACCCACGAGCAGTACTTC.

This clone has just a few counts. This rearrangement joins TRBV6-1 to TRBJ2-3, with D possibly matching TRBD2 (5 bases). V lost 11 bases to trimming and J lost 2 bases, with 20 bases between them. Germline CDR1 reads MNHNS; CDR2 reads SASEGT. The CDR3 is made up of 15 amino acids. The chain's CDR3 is CASSDGIADTDTQYF. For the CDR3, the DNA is TGTGCCTCCTCGGACGGGATAGCAGACACAGATACGCAGTATTTT.

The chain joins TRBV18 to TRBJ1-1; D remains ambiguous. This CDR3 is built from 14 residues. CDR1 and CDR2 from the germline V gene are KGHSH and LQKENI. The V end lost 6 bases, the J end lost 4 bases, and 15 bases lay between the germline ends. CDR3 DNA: TGTGCCAGCTCCGAGGCTAATATAGCCACTGAAGCTTTCTTT. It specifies CASSEANIATEAFF.

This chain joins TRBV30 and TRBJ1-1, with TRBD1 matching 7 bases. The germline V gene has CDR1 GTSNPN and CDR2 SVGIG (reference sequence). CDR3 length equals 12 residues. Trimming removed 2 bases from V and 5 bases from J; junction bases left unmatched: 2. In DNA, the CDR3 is TGTGCCTGGAGTACAGGGGATACTGAAGCTTTCTTT. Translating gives CAWSTGDTEAFF.

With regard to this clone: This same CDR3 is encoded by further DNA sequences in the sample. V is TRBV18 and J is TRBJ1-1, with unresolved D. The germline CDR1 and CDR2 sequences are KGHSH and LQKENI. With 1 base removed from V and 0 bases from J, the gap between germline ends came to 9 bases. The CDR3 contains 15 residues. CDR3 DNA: TGTGCCAGCTCACCACGAGACGGACTGAACACTGAAGCTTTCTTT. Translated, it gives CASSPRDGLNTEAFF.

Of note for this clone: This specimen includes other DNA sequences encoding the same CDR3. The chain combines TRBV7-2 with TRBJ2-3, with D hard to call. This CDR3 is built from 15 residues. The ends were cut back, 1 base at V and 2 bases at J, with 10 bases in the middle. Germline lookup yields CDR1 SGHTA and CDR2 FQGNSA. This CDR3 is CASSLDGRSTDTQYF. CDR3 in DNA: TGTGCCAGCAGCTTAGATGGCAGGTCCACAGATACGCAGTATTTT. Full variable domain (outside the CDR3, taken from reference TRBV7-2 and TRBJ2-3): GAGVSQSPSNKVTEKGKDVELRCDPISGHTALYWYRQSLGQGLEFLIYFQGNSAPDKSGLPSDRFSAERTGGSVSTLTIQRTQQEDSAVYLCASSLDGRSTDTQYFGPGTRLTVL.

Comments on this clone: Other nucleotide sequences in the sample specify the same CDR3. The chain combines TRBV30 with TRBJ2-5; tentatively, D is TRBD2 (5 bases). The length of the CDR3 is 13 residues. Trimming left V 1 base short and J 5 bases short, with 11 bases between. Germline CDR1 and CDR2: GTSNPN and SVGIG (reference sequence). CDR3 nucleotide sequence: TGTGCCTGGAGTGGTGGAGGTGGGGAGACCCAGTACTTC. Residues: CAWSGGGGETQYF.

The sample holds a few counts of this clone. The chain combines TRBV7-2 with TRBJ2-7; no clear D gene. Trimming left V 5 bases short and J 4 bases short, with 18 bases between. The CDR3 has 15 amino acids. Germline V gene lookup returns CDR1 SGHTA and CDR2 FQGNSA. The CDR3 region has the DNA TGTGCCAGCAGCCAAGGCGGCACCTACCTATACGAGCAGTACTTC. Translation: CASSQGGTYLYEQYF.

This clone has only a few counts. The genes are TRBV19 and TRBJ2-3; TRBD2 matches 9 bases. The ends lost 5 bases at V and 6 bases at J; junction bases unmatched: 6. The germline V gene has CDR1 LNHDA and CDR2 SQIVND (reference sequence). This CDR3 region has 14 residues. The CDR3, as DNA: TGTGCCAGTAGTTTCTTAGCGGGAGAGGATACGCAGTATTTT. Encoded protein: CASSFLAGEDTQYF.

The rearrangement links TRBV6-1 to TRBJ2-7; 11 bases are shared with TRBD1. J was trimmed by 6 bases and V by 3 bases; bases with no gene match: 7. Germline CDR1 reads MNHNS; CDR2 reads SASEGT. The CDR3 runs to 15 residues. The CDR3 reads CASSEQVGTGGEQYF. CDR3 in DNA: TGTGCCAGCAGTGAGCAAGTCGGGACAGGGGGCGAGCAGTACTTC.

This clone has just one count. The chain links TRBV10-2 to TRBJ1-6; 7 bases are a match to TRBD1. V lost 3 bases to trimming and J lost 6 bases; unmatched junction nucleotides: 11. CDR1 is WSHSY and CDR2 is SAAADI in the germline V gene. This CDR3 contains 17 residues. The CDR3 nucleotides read TGCGCCAGCAGTGATAGTTTCCAGGGGGTACCTAATTCACCCCTCCACTTT. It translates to CASSDSFQGVPNSPLHF.

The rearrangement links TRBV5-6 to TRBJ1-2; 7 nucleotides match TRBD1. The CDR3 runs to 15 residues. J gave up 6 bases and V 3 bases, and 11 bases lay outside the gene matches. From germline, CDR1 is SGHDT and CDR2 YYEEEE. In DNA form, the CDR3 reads TGTGCCAGCAGCTCTCCCGACCTGACAGGGCATGGCTACACCTTC. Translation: CASSSPDLTGHGYTF.

The CDR3 bases are TGTGCCAGCAGAGACGTAGCTAGCAATCAGCCCCAGCATTTT. Translation: CASRDVASNQPQHF. This rearrangement joins TRBV6-1 to TRBJ1-5, with D unresolved. The V gene lost 6 bases and the J gene lost 0 bases, with 9 bases spanning the gap. Germline values: CDR1 MNHNS, CDR2 SASEGT. This CDR3 is 14 amino acids long.

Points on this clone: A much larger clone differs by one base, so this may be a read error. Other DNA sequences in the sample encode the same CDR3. CDR3 sequence: CASSYSYEQYF. The CDR3 nucleotides are TGCGCCAGCAGCTACAGCTACGAGCAGTACTTC. The chain carries TRBV5-1 and TRBJ2-7; D remains ambiguous. CDR1 is SGHRS and CDR2 is YFSETQ in the germline V gene. This CDR3 has 11 amino acids. V was shortened by 3 bases and J by 3 bases, with 4 bases between the two germline ends.

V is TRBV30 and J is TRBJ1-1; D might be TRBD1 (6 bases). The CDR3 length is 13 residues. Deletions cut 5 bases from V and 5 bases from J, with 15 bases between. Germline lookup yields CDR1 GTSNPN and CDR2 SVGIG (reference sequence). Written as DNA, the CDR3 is TGTGCCTGGGGAGGGGGGCGAGGAACTGAAGCTTTCTTT. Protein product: CAWGGGRGTEAFF.

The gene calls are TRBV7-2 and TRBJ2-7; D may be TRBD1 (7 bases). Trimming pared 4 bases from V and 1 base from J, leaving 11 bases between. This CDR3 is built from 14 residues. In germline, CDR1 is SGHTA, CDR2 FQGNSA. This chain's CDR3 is CASSSGGWSYEQYF. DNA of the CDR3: TGTGCCAGCAGCTCAGGGGGGTGGTCCTACGAGCAGTACTTC.

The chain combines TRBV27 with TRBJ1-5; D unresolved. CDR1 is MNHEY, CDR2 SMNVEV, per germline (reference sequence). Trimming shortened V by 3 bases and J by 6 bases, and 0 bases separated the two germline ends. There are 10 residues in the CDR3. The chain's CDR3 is CASSFQPQHF. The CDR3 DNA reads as TGTGCCAGCAGTTTTCAGCCCCAGCATTTT.

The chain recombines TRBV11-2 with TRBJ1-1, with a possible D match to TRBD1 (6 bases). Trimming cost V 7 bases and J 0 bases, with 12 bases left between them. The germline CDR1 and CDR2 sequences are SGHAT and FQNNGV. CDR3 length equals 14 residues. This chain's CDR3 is CASMFDRLNTEAFF. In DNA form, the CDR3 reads TGTGCCAGCATGTTTGACAGGCTGAACACTGAAGCTTTCTTT.

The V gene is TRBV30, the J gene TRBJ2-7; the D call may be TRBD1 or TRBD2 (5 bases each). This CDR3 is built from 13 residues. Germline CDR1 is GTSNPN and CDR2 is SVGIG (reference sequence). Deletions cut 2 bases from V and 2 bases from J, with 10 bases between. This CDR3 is CAWSHRGPYEQYF. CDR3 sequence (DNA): TGTGCCTGGAGTCACCGGGGCCCCTACGAGCAGTACTTC.

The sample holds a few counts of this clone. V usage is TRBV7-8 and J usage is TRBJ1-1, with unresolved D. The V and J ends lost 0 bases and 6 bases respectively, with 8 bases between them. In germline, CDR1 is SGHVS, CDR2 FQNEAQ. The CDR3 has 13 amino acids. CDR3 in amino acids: CASSLARDAEAFF. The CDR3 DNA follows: TGTGCCAGCAGCTTAGCTAGGGATGCTGAAGCTTTCTTT.

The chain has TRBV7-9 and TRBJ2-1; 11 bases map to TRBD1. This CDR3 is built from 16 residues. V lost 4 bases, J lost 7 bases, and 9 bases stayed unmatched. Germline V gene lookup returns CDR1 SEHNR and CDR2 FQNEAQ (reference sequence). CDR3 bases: TGTGCCAGCAGCTCGCCCGTGGACAGGGGGCGTAATGAGCAGTTCTTC. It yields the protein CASSSPVDRGRNEQFF.

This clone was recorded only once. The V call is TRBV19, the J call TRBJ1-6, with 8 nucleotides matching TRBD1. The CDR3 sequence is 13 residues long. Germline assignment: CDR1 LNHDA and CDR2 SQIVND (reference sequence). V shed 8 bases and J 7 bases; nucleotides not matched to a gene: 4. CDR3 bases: TGTGCCAGTTCCCGACAGGGGAATTCACCCCTCCACTTT. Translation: CASSRQGNSPLHF.

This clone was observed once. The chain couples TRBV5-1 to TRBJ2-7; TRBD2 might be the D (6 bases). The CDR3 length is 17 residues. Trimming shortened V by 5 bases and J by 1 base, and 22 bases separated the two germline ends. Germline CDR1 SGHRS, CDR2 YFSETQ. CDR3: CASRRDFGEGGSYEQYF. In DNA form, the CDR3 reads TGCGCCAGCAGGCGGGACTTTGGAGAAGGAGGGTCCTACGAGCAGTACTTC.

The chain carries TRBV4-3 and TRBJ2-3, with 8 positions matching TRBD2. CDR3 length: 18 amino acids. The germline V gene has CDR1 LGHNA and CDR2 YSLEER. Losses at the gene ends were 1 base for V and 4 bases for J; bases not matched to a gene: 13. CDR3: CASSQGLGTSGLADTQYF. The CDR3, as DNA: TGCGCCAGCAGCCAAGGGCTTGGCACTAGCGGTTTGGCAGATACGCAGTATTTT.